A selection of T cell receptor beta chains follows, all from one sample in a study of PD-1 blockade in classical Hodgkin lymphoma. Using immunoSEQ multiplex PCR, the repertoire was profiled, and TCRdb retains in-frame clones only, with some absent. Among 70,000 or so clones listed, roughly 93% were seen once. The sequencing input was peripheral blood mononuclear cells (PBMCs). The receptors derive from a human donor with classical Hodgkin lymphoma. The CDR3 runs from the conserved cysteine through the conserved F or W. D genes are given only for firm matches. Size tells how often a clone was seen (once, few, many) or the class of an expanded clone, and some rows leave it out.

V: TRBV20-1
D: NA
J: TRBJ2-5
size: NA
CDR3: CSASGEETQYF
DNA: TGCAGTGCTAGCGGCGAAGAGACCCAGTACTTC

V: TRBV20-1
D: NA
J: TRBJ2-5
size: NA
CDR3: CSAKAGTQYF
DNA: TGCAGTGCTAAGGCCGGGACCCAGTACTTC

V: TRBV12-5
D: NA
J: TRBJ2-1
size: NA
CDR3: CASGFLNYNEQFF
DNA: TGTGCTAGTGGTTTCCTTAACTACAATGAGCAGTTCTTC

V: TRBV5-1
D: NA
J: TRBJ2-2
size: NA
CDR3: CASRREQGPTGELFF
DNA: TGCGCCAGCAGGAGAGAACAGGGTCCAACCGGGGAGCTGTTTTTT

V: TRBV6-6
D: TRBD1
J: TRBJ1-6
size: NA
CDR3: CASSYSGGQSTLHF
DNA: TGTGCCAGCAGTTACTCAGGGGGCCAATCTACACTCCACTTT

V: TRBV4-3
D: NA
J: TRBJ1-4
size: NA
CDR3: CASSRLPSGQLNEKLFF
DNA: TGCGCCAGCAGCCGACTCCCGAGTGGGCAGTTAAATGAAAAACTGTTTTTT

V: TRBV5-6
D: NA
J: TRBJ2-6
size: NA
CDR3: CASSLVKTGANVLTF
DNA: TGTGCCAGCAGCCTTGTCAAGACTGGGGCCAACGTCCTGACTTTC

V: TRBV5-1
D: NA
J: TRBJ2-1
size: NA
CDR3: CASSLAGGTWGSEQFF
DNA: TGCGCCAGCAGCTTGGCCGGAGGAACCTGGGGTAGTGAGCAGTTCTTC

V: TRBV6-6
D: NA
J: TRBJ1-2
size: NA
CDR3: CASSSSIRGLSYTF
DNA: TGTGCCAGCAGTTCTTCCATCAGGGGTCTGAGCTACACCTTC

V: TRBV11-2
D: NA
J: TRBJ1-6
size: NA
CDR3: CASSLGASWVGSPLHF
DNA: TGTGCCAGCAGCTTAGGGGCCAGTTGGGTAGGATCACCCCTCCACTTT

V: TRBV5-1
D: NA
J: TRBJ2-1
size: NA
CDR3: CASSRDSYNEQFF
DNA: TGCGCCAGCAGCCGAGACAGTTACAATGAGCAGTTCTTC

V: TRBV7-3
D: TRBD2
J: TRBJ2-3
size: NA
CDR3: CASSPRLAGGIDTQYF
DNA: TGTGCCAGCAGCCCCAGACTAGCGGGGGGGATAGATACGCAGTATTTT

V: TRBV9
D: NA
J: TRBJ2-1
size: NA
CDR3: CASSASGTRNEQFF
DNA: TGTGCCAGCAGCGCCAGCGGGACACGCAATGAGCAGTTCTTC

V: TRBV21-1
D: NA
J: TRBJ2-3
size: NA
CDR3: CASKIYRTDTQYF
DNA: TGTGCCAGCAAGATATATAGGACAGATACGCAGTATTTT

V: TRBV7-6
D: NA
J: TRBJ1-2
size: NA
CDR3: CASSSAYGYTF
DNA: TGTGCCAGCAGCAGTGCCTATGGCTACACCTTC

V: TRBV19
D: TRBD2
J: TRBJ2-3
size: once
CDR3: CASRLAGAVSTQYF
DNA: TGTGCCAGTCGTCTAGCGGGGGCCGTAAGTACGCAGTATTTT

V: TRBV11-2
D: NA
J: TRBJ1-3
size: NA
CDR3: CASSLVESRNTIYF
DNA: TGTGCCAGCAGCTTAGTAGAGTCCAGGAACACCATATATTTT

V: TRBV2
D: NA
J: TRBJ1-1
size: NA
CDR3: CASSERQGVEAFF
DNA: TGTGCCAGCAGTGAACGGCAGGGTGTAGAAGCTTTCTTT

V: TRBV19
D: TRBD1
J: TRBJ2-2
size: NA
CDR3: CASRDRGWSGELFF
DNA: TGTGCCAGTAGGGACAGGGGGTGGTCCGGGGAGCTGTTTTTT

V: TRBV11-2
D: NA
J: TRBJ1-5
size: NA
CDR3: CASSLESATNQPQHF
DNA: TGTGCCAGCAGCTTAGAGTCGGCCACCAATCAGCCCCAGCATTTT

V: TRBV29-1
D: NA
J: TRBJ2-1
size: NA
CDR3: CSVWRDNEQFF
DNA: TGCAGCGTCTGGAGGGACAATGAGCAGTTCTTC

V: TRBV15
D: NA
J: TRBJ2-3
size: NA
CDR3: CATRRAGQTDTQYF
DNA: TGTGCCACCCGTAGGGCAGGACAAACAGATACGCAGTATTTT

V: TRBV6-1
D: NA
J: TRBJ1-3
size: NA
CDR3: CASSEGSSLNTIYF
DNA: TGTGCCAGCAGTGAGGGCAGCAGTTTGAACACCATATATTTT

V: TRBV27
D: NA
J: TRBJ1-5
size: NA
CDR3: CASSLLAGGVLNQPQHF
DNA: TGTGCCAGCAGTTTATTGGCCGGGGGTGTGCTCAATCAGCCCCAGCATTTT

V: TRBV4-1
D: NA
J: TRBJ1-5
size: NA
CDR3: CASSQEPTANQPQHF
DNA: TGCGCCAGCAGCCAAGAACCGACGGCTAATCAGCCCCAGCATTTT

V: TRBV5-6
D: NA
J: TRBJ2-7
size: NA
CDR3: CASSFNSRAFYEQYF
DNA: TGTGCCAGCAGCTTCAACTCGCGGGCGTTCTACGAGCAGTACTTC

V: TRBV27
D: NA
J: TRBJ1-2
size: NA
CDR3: CASSPREGYGYTF
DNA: TGTGCCAGCAGTCCGCGGGAGGGTTATGGCTACACCTTC

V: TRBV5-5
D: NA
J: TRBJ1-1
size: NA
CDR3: CASSLEGSSSTEAFF
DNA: TGTGCCAGCAGCTTGGAGGGGAGTTCGAGCACTGAAGCTTTCTTT

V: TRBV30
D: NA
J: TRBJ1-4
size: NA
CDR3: CAWSVTQSNEKLFF
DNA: TGTGCCTGGAGTGTAACACAGAGTAATGAAAAACTGTTTTTT

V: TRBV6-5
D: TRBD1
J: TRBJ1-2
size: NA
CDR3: CASSYRDRGYGYTF
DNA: TGTGCCAGCAGTTACCGGGACAGGGGGTATGGCTACACCTTC

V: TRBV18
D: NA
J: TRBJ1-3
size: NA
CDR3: CASSPFAQRSGNTIYF
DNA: TGTGCCAGCTCACCATTCGCGCAACGCTCTGGAAACACCATATATTTT

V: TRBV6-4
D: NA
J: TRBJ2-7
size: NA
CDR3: CASRRNPQGSEQYF
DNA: TGTGCCAGCAGGAGAAACCCACAGGGTTCCGAGCAGTACTTC